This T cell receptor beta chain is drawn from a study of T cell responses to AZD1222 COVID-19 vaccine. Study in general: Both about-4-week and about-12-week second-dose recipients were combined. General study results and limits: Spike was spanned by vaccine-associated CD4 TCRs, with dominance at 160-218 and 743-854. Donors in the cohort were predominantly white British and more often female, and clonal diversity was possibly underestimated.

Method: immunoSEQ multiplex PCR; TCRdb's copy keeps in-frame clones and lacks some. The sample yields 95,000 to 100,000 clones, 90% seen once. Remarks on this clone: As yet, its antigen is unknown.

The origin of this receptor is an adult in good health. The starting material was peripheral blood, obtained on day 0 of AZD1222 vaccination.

CDR3 sequence: CASSPRAGGYSYEQYF. The CDR3 nucleotides read TGTGCCAGTAGTCCTCGAGCAGGGGGCTACTCCTACGAGCAGTACTTC. V gene TRBV19 combines with J gene TRBJ2-7; 8 nucleotides align to TRBD1. Germline V gene lookup returns CDR1 LNHDA and CDR2 SQIVND (reference sequence). The ends lost 5 bases at V and 0 bases at J; junction bases unmatched: 9. This CDR3 has 16 amino acids.